The source of this TCR beta chain is a study of T cells after somatic rescue of genetic block. Sequenced by immunoSEQ multiplex PCR; TCRdb stores in-frame clones only, minus some. The table has tens of thousands of clones, approximately 90% seen once. This CDR3 comprises 16 residues. The germline V gene encodes CDR1 SGDLS and CDR2 YYNGEE. Trimming took off 0 bases at V and 1 base at J, with 12 bases between the two ends. The specimen sequenced was peripheral blood mononuclear cells (PBMCs). This clonotype was obtained from a woman aged 18-29 years. The chain is built from TRBV9 and TRBJ2-3; TRBD1 is a possible D gene (6 bases). CDR3: CASSVGRWGRTDTQYF. CDR3 in DNA: TGTGCCAGCAGCGTAGGAAGATGGGGGCGCACAGATACGCAGTATTTT.